A single sample is the source of the 10 T cell receptor beta chains below, sequenced in a study of T cell changes during pregnancy in multiple sclerosis. Sequencing was performed with immunoSEQ multiplex PCR; in TCRdb, only in-frame clones are kept and a portion is missing. The repertoire holds about 36,000 clones, with 93% as singletons. The input for sequencing was CD4+ T cells from peripheral blood mononuclear cells, taken in the first trimester of pregnancy. The receptors come from a female donor with multiple sclerosis, enrolled in a pregnancy study.

The chain joins TRBV11-2 to TRBJ1-1, with 7 bases fitting TRBD1. There are 15 residues in the CDR3. Germline V gives CDR1 SGHAT, CDR2 FQNNGV. Trimming took 6 bases from V and 1 from J; bases not matched to a gene: 8. The CDR3 reads CASRKTGQKNTEAFF. CDR3 DNA sequence: TGTGCCAGCAGGAAAACGGGACAGAAGAACACTGAAGCTTTCTTT.

In the case of this clone: The same CDR3 is also encoded by other DNA sequences in this sample. The chain carries TRBV18 and TRBJ2-2, with D possibly matching TRBD1 (5 bases). Germline lookup yields CDR1 KGHSH and CDR2 LQKENI. This CDR3 spans 14 amino acids. Trimming removed 6 bases at V and 1 base at J, with 9 bases between. For the CDR3, the DNA is TGTGCCAGCTCGCCCGGACAGAACACCGGGGAGCTGTTTTTT. Amino acids: CASSPGQNTGELFF.

The chain couples TRBV27 to TRBJ2-1, with TRBD2 identical over 13 bases. There are 16 residues in the CDR3. The J segment lost 9 bases and the V segment lost 3 bases, leaving 8 bases of the junction unmatched. Germline values: CDR1 MNHEY, CDR2 SMNVEV (reference sequence). The CDR3 protein is CASSLELAGGLGEQFF. CDR3 nucleotide sequence: TGTGCCAGCAGTTTGGAACTAGCGGGAGGGTTGGGTGAGCAGTTCTTC.

The chain joins TRBV4-1 to TRBJ2-7; D might be TRBD1 (5 bases). The V gene's germline CDR1 is MGHRA and CDR2 YSYEKL. The CDR3 is 14 amino acids. V lost 10 bases and J lost 5, with 21 bases in between. The CDR3: CATPDKELANEQYF. CDR3 nucleotide sequence: TGCGCCACCCCGGACAAGGAGTTGGCAAACGAGCAGTACTTC.

For the CDR3, the DNA is TGTGCCAGCAGCTTCATAGTAGCGGGAGCCTACAATGAGCAGTTCTTC. It yields the protein CASSFIVAGAYNEQFF. The chain couples TRBV5-4 to TRBJ2-1; 9 positions match TRBD2. Germline loops: CDR1 SGHNT, CDR2 YYREEE (reference sequence). This CDR3 comprises 16 residues. V was clipped by 2 bases and J by 2 bases; unmatched bases: 5.

The count of this clone is one. The V and J genes are TRBV29-1 and TRBJ2-7, with 11 bases identical to TRBD2. This CDR3 contains 14 residues. The V gene's germline CDR1 is SQVTM and CDR2 ANQGSEA. J lost 2 bases, V lost 5 bases, and 5 bases had no gene match. The CDR3 sequence: CSVRGTSGPYEQYF. The CDR3 bases are TGCAGCGTTAGGGGGACTAGCGGCCCCTACGAGCAGTACTTC.

The genes are TRBV28 and TRBJ2-5; D might be TRBD1 (5 bases). Trimming took off 2 bases at V and 7 bases at J, with 14 bases between the two ends. The CDR3 loop spans 14 amino acids. Germline CDR1 and CDR2: MDHEN and SYDVKM. The CDR3 region is CASSLAGPQRTQYF. The CDR3 DNA is TGTGCCAGCAGTTTAGCAGGGCCTCAGAGGACCCAGTACTTC. The entire variable domain, with the rest obtained from reference TRBV28 and TRBJ2-5, is as follows: DVKVTQSSRYLVKRTGEKVFLECVQDMDHENMFWYRQDPGLGLRLIYFSYDVKMKEKGDIPEGYSVSREKKERFSLILESASTNQTSMYLCASSLAGPQRTQYFGPGTRLLVL.

This rearrangement joins TRBV5-5 to TRBJ2-1; 11 nucleotides line up with TRBD2. With 4 bases clipped from V and 2 bases from J, the junction kept 5 bases outside the gene matches. The CDR3 consists of 16 residues. From germline, CDR1 is SGHKS and CDR2 YYEKEE (reference sequence). Here the CDR3 DNA reads TGTGCCAGCAGCCCGCAGACTAGCGGGGCCTACAATGAGCAGTTCTTC. Translated: CASSPQTSGAYNEQFF.

The chain carries TRBV5-1 and TRBJ2-2; D gene unclear. Germline V lookup: CDR1 SGHRS, CDR2 YFSETQ. Trimming took off 0 bases at V and 6 bases at J, with 12 bases between the two ends. The CDR3 is made up of 15 amino acids. In DNA form, the CDR3 reads TGCGCCAGCAGCTTGGAAGTAGGAGTCTCCGGGGAGCTGTTTTTT. This encodes CASSLEVGVSGELFF. Complete variable domain (other parts from reference TRBV5-1 and TRBJ2-2): KAGVTQTPRYLIKTRGQQVTLSCSPISGHRSVSWYQQTPGQGLQFLFEYFSETQRNKGNFPGRFSGRQFSNSRSEMNVSTLELGDSALYLCASSLEVGVSGELFFGEGSRLTVL.

The rearrangement joins TRBV11-2 to TRBJ2-3; 9 nucleotides match TRBD2. This CDR3 region has 14 residues. Trimming cost V 8 bases and J 0 bases; bases outside gene matches: 3. The germline V gene has CDR1 SGHAT and CDR2 FQNNGV. The CDR3 sequence: CASSTSGSTDTQYF. CDR3 nucleotides: TGTGCCAGCTCGACTAGCGGTAGCACAGATACGCAGTATTTT.